The clone carrying this T cell receptor (beta chain) was detected ten times or more. A library of TCRbeta sequences, prepared with unique molecular identifiers, was generated. In TCRdb, the PCR reads were re-called with MiXCR into one record per CDR3 protein. The table lists over 85,000 distinct CDR3 sequences, over 9% of them singletons. The data belong to a study of T-cell reconstitution after alpha-beta-depleted transplantation in children. The germline V gene encodes CDR1 SQVTM and CDR2 ANQGSEA. This CDR3 comprises 14 residues. The germline V and J ends were trimmed by 5 bases and 5 bases, with 18 bases remaining between them.

The chain combines TRBV29-1 with TRBJ1-1; D perhaps matches TRBD1 (6 bases). The receptor comes from a human donor who donated a stem cell graft to a child with acute lymphoblastic leukemia. Sequencing used PBMCs from the stem cell graft donor, obtained from the stem cell graft. CDR3 in amino acids: CSVKVGGAGTEAFF. The CDR3 DNA sequence: TGCAGCGTTAAGGTGGGGGGCGCGGGGACTGAAGCTTTCTTT.